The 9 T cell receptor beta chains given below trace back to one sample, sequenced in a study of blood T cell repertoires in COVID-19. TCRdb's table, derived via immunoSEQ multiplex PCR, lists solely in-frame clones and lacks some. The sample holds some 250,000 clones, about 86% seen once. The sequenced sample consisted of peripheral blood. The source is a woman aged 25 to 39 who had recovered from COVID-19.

The CDR3 sequence: CASRGQGSTDTQYF. The CDR3 DNA is TGTGCCAGCAGAGGACAGGGGAGCACAGATACGCAGTATTTT. The chain recombines TRBV5-6 with TRBJ2-3, with 9 positions matching TRBD1. The length of the CDR3 is 14 residues. Trimming cost V 5 bases and J 0 bases; bases outside gene matches: 1. The germline V gene has CDR1 SGHDT and CDR2 YYEEEE.

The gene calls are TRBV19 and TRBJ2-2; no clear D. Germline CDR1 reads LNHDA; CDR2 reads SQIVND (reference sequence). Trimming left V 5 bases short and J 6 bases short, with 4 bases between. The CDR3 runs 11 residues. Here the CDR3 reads CASSPSGELFF. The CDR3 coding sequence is TGTGCCAGTAGTCCATCCGGGGAGCTGTTTTTT.

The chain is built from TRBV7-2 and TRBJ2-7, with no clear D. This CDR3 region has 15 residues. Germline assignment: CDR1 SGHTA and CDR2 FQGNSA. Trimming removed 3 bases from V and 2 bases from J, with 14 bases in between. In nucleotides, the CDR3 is TGTGCCAGCAGCTTTGCCGCACTCAATACCTACGAGCAGTACTTC. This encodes CASSFAALNTYEQYF.

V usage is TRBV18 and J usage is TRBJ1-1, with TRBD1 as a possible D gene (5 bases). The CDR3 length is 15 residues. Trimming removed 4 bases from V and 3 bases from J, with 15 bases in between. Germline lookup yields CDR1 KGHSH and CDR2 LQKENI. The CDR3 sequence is CASSLSQGVDTEAFF. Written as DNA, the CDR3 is TGTGCCAGCTCACTATCCCAGGGTGTCGACACTGAAGCTTTCTTT.

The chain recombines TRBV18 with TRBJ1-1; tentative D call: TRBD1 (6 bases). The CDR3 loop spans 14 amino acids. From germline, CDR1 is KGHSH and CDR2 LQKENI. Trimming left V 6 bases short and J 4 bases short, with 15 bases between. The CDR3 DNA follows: TGTGCCAGCTCTCCCGGGCAGGGGTCCACTGAAGCTTTCTTT. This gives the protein CASSPGQGSTEAFF. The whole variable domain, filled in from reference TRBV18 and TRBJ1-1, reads NAGVMQNPRHLVRRRGQEARLRCSPMKGHSHVYWYRQLPEEGLKFMVYLQKENIIDESGMPKERFSAEFPKEGPSILRIQQVVRGDSAAYFCASSPGQGSTEAFFGQGTRLTVV.

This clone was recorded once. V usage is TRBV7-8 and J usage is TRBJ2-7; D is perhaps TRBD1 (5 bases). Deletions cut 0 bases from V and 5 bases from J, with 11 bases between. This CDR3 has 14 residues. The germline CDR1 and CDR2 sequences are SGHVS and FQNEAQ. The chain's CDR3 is CASSLAQGYHEQYF. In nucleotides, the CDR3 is TGTGCCAGCAGCTTAGCTCAGGGTTACCACGAGCAGTACTTC. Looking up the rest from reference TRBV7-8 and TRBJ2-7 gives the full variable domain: GAGVSQSPRYKVAKRGQDVALRCDPISGHVSLFWYQQALGQGPEFLTYFQNEAQLDKSGLPSDRFFAERPEGSVSTLKIQRTQQEDSAVYLCASSLAQGYHEQYFGPGTRLTVT.

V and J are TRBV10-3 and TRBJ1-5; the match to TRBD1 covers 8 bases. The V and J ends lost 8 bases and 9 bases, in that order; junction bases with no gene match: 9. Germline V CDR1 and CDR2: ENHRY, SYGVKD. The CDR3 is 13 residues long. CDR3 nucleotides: TGTGCCATCCGACAGGGGTGGATTGGGCCCCAGCATTTT. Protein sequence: CAIRQGWIGPQHF.

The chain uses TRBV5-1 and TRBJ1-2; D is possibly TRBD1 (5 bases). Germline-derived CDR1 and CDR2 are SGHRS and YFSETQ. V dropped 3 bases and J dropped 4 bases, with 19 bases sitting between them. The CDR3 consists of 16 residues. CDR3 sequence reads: CASSSDRDFGIYGYTF. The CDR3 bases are TGCGCCAGCAGCTCGGACCGGGACTTCGGAATCTATGGCTACACCTTC.

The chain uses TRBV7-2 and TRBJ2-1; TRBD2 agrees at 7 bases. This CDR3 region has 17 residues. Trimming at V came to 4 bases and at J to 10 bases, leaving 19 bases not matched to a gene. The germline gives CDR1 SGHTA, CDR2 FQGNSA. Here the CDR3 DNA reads TGTGCCAGCAGCTCCTCCCCCCGACTAGCAGTCCCCAGGGAGCAGTTCTTC. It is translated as CASSSSPRLAVPREQFF.